This entry lists 14 T cell receptor beta chains sequenced from one sample in a study of blood T cells in healthy people across ages. Using a J-beta primer mix together with a sample-barcoded 5' primer, a second PCR was run for roughly 7 to 11 cycles. Each CDR3 protein gets one entry after TCRdb re-called the 5' RACE reads with MiXCR. The sample has about 1,600,000 distinct CDR3 sequences, around 39% seen once; the top ten hold 7% to 9.5%. The specimen was blood. Receptor source: a woman aged 18-35 years in good health.

The gene calls are TRBV25-1 and TRBJ1-1, with D possibly matching TRBD1 (5 bases). This CDR3 region has 8 residues. The germline V gene encodes CDR1 MGHDK and CDR2 SYGVNS. The CDR3 nucleotides read TGTAAGGGGTCGGAAGCTTTCTTT. Protein sequence: CKGSEAFF. Based on the CDR3 plus reference TRBV25-1 and TRBJ1-1, the full variable domain is EADIYQTPRYLVIGTGKKITLECSQTMGHDKMYWYQQDPGMELHLIHYSYGVNSTEKGDLSSESTVSRIRTEHFPLTLESARPSHTSQYLCKGSEAFFGQGTRLTVV.

The table lists this clonotype with a few counts. This rearrangement joins TRBV6-6 to TRBJ1-1, with D perhaps matching TRBD1 (6 bases). The CDR3 totals 13 residues. Per the germline V gene, CDR1 is MNHNY and CDR2 is SVGAGI (reference sequence). V was pared by 6 bases and J by 3 bases, with 11 bases between. The DNA of the CDR3 is TGTGCCAGCAGATACAGGGAGGACACTGAAGCTTTCTTT. Translation: CASRYREDTEAFF.

The chain is built from TRBV7-2 and TRBJ2-3; 8 positions agree with TRBD2. J was trimmed by 3 bases and V by 5 bases; bases with no gene match: 4. The CDR3 loop spans 14 amino acids. Looked up from germline, CDR1 is SGHTA and CDR2 is FQGNSA. The CDR3: CASSREGRTDTQYF. The CDR3, as DNA: TGTGCCAGCAGCCGGGAGGGGAGGACAGATACGCAGTATTTT.

This clonotype was seen a handful of times. This chain joins TRBV20-1 and TRBJ2-3; D remains ambiguous. Germline V CDR1 and CDR2: DFQATT, SNEGSKA (reference sequence). There are 14 residues in the CDR3. The V end lost 3 bases, the J end lost 2 bases, and 12 bases lay between the germline ends. CDR3 in DNA: TGCAGTGCTAGGTTACTACTACTCACAGATACGCAGTATTTT. Residues: CSARLLLLTDTQYF.

The chain employs TRBV20-1 and TRBJ1-2; 9 nucleotides agree with TRBD1. Trimming took 4 bases from V and 8 from J; bases not matched to a gene: 8. CDR1 and CDR2 from the germline V gene are DFQATT and SNEGSKA (reference sequence). The CDR3 has 13 residues. The CDR3 sequence: CSANPPGQGGYTF. The CDR3, as DNA: TGCAGTGCTAACCCCCCGGGACAGGGAGGCTACACCTTC.

J is TRBJ2-6 and V is TRBV18; the D is unclear. This CDR3 comprises 18 residues. The germline V gene encodes CDR1 KGHSH and CDR2 LQKENI. V was cut by 1 base and J by 0 bases, with 13 bases left in between. The CDR3 region is CASSPQYGAPSGANVLTF. CDR3 DNA sequence: TGTGCCAGCTCACCACAGTACGGAGCTCCCTCTGGGGCCAACGTCCTGACTTTC.

This clonotype was picked up many times. V and J are TRBV2 and TRBJ2-7; D is undetermined. CDR3 size: 14 residues. V lost 2 bases and J 0 bases, leaving 8 bases between the germline ends. In germline, CDR1 is SNHLY, CDR2 FYNNEI. For the CDR3, the DNA is TGTGCCAGCAGTGAACGTTTTATCTCCTACGAGCAGTACTTC. Translated: CASSERFISYEQYF.

This clonotype was detected many times. The chain carries TRBV20-1 and TRBJ2-1; tentative D call: TRBD2 (7 bases). The CDR3 is 14 amino acids. V lost 5 bases and J 6 bases, leaving 17 bases between the germline ends. The germline CDR1 and CDR2 sequences are DFQATT and SNEGSKA (reference sequence). The CDR3: CSAHASGGFNEQFF. The CDR3 nucleotides are TGCAGTGCTCACGCCTCGGGGGGCTTCAATGAGCAGTTCTTC.

The genes are TRBV21-1 and TRBJ2-7; TRBD2, the table's D call, lacks a check against the DNA. TRBV21-1 is labeled a pseudogene. This CDR3 comprises 17 residues. CDR3 DNA: TGTGCCAGCAGCCTCCTAGCGGGAGGACCCCTTTCCTACGAGCAGTACTTC. It specifies CASSLLAGGPLSYEQYF.

This clonotype showed up just a few times. The genes are TRBV6-6 and TRBJ1-2, with TRBD1 matching 8 bases. The CDR3 length is 15 residues. Germline CDR1 and CDR2: MNHNY and SVGAGI (reference sequence). Germline trimming cut 7 bases from V and 4 bases from J; bases unmatched to any gene: 11. The CDR3 region has the DNA TGTGCCAGCATCTCTCAAGGGGGACAGGTCTATGGCTACACCTTC. Protein sequence: CASISQGGQVYGYTF.

The chain carries TRBV3-1 and TRBJ1-2; 10 nucleotides line up with TRBD1. From germline, CDR1 is LGHDT and CDR2 YNNKEL (reference sequence). Trimming cost V 4 bases and J 5 bases; bases outside gene matches: 7. The CDR3 is made up of 15 amino acids. The CDR3 region is CASSPSDRGQYGYTF. In nucleotides, the CDR3 is TGTGCCAGCAGCCCCTCAGACAGGGGGCAATATGGCTACACCTTC.

The chain employs TRBV20-1 and TRBJ2-7; D is unresolved. V lost 6 bases and J 7 bases, leaving 10 bases between the germline ends. CDR1 and CDR2 (germline): DFQATT, SNEGSKA (reference sequence). The CDR3 sequence is 10 residues long. CDR3 protein: CSARRGEQYF. The CDR3 DNA reads TGCAGTGCCAGACGTGGTGAGCAGTACTTC.

As regards this clonotype: Germline and junction disagree at one end, which may indicate a read error. The chain has TRBV20-1 and TRBJ2-1; 8 bases are a match to TRBD2. Germline V lookup: CDR1 DFQATT, CDR2 SNEGSKA (reference sequence). The CDR3 covers 16 residues. As DNA, the CDR3 is TGCAGTGCTAGAGCGCGCAGCGGGAGCTCCGACAATGAGCAGTTCTTC. Its protein is CSARARSGSSDNEQFF.

The chain combines TRBV7-3 with TRBJ2-3; 13 bases map to TRBD2. Germline V gene sequence: CDR1 SGHTA, CDR2 FQGTGA. The junction had 10 bases not matched to a gene; V was cut back by 1 base and J by 6 bases. This CDR3 contains 18 residues. The CDR3 DNA follows: TGTGCCAGCAGCTTAAGGCCCTCGACTAGCGGGGGGCCGGATACGCAGTATTTT. Amino acids: CASSLRPSTSGGPDTQYF.